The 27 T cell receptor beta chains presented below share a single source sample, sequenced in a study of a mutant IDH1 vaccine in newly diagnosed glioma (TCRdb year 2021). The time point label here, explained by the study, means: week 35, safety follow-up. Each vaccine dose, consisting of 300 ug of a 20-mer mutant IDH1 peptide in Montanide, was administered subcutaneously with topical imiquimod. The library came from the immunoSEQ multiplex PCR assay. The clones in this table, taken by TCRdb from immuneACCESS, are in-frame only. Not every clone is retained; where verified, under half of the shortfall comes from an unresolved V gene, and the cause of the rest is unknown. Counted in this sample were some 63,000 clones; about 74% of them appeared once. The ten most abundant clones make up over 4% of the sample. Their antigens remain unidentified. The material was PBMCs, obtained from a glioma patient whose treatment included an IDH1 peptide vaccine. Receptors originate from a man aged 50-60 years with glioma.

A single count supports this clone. The DNA for the CDR3 is TGTGCCAGTAGTATAGGGGACGTACGCCAGCCCCAGCATTTT. Protein product: CASSIGDVRQPQHF. This sequence joins TRBV19 and TRBJ1-5, with D perhaps TRBD1 (5 bases). Germline V CDR1 and CDR2: LNHDA, SQIVND (reference sequence). V gave up 1 base and J gave up 7 bases, with 11 bases separating them. The CDR3 consists of 14 residues.

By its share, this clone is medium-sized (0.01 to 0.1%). CDR3 amino acids: CASSFANSYEQYF. In nucleotides, the CDR3 is TGTGCCAGCAGTTTCGCCAACTCCTACGAGCAGTACTTC. V is TRBV28 and J is TRBJ2-7; unclear D gene. Trimming took off 3 bases at V and 0 bases at J, with 6 bases between the two ends. The CDR3 is made up of 13 amino acids. Germline V lookup: CDR1 MDHEN, CDR2 SYDVKM.

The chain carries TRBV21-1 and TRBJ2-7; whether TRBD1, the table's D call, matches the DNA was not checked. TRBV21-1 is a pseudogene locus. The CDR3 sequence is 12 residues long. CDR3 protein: CASSYTTYEQYF. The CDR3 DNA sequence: TGTGCCAGCAGCTATACAACCTACGAGCAGTACTTC.

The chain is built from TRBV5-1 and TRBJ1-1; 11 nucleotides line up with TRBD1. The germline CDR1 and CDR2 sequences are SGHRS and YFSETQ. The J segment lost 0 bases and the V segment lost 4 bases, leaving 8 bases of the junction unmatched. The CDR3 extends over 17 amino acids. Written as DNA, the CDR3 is TGCGCCAGCAGCGAAGGGACAGGGGGAGTTATGAACACTGAAGCTTTCTTT. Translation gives CASSEGTGGVMNTEAFF. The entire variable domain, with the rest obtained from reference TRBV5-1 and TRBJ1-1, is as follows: KAGVTQTPRYLIKTRGQQVTLSCSPISGHRSVSWYQQTPGQGLQFLFEYFSETQRNKGNFPGRFSGRQFSNSRSEMNVSTLELGDSALYLCASSEGTGGVMNTEAFFGQGTRLTVV.

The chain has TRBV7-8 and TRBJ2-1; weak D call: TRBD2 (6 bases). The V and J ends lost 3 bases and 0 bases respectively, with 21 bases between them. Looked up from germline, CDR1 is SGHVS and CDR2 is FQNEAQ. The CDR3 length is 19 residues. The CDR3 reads CASSFGTRAGLSSYNEQFF. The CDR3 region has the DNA TGTGCCAGCAGCTTCGGGACCAGGGCGGGGCTGAGCTCCTACAATGAGCAGTTCTTC.

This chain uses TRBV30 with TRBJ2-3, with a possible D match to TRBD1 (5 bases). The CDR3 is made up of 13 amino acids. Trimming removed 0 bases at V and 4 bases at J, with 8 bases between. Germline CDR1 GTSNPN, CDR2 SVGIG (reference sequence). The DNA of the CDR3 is TGTGCCTGGAGTGTCGACAGCTCAGATACGCAGTATTTT. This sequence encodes CAWSVDSSDTQYF.

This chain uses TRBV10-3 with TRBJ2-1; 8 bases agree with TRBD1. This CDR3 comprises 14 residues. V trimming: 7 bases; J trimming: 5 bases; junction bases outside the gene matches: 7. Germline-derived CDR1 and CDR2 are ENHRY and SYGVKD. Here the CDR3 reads CAINLGTGHNEQFF. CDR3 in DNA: TGTGCCATCAACCTCGGGACAGGTCACAATGAGCAGTTCTTC.

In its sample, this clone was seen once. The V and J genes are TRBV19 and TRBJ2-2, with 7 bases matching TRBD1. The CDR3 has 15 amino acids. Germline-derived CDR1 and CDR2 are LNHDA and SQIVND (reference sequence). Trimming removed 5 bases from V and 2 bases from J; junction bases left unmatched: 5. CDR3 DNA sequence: TGTGCCAGTAGTCCACAGGGGACAAACACCGGGGAGCTGTTTTTT. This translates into CASSPQGTNTGELFF. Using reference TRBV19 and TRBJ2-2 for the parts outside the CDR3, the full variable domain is DGGITQSPKYLFRKEGQNVTLSCEQNLNHDAMYWYRQDPGQGLRLIYYSQIVNDFQKGDIAEGYSVSREKKESFPLTVTSAQKNPTAFYLCASSPQGTNTGELFFGEGSRLTVL.

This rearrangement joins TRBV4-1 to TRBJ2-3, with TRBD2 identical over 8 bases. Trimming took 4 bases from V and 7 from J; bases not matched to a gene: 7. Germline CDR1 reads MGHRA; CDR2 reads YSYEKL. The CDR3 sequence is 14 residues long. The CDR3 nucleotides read TGCGCCAGCAGCCCCGGGGGGGCAATAAATACGCAGTATTTT. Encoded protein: CASSPGGAINTQYF.

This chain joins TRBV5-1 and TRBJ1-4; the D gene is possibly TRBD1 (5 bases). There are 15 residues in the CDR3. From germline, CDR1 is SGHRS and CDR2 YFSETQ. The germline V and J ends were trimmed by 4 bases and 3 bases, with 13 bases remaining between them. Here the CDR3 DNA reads TGCGCCAGCAGCGGGGGAGGTACCCCTAATGAAAAACTGTTTTTT. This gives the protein CASSGGGTPNEKLFF.

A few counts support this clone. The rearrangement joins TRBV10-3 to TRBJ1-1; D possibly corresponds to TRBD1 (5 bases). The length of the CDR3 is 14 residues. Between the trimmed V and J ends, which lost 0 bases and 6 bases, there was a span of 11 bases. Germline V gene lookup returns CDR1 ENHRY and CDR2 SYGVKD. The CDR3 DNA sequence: TGTGCCATCAGTGAGTCGACCAGGGACCCTGAAGCTTTCTTT. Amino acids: CAISESTRDPEAFF.

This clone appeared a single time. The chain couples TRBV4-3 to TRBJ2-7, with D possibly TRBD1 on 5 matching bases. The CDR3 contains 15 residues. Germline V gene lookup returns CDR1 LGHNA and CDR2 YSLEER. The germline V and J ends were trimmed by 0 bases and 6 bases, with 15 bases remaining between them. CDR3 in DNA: TGCGCCAGCAGCCAAGATTTACAGGTTAAGTTCGAGCAGTACTTC. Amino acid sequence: CASSQDLQVKFEQYF.

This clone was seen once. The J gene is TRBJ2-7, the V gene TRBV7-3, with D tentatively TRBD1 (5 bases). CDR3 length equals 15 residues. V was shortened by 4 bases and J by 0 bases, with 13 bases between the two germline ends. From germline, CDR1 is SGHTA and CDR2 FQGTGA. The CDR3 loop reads CASSSSGITSYEQYF. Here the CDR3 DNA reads TGTGCCAGCAGCTCCTCAGGGATTACCTCCTACGAGCAGTACTTC.

CDR3 region: CASSYSGQGETEAFF. Here the CDR3 DNA reads TGTGCCAGCAGTTACTCGGGACAGGGGGAAACTGAAGCTTTCTTT. The chain is built from TRBV6-6 and TRBJ1-1; 11 nucleotides agree with TRBD1. Germline V CDR1 and CDR2: MNHNY, SVGAGI (reference sequence). The CDR3 is made up of 15 amino acids. Trimming took 0 bases from V and 5 from J; bases not matched to a gene: 2.

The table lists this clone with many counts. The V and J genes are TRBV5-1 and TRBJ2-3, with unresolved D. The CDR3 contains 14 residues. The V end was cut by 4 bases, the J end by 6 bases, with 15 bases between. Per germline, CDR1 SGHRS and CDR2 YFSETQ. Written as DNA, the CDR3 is TGCGCCAGCAGCCCCCTCGGGTCGCTGGATACGCAGTATTTT. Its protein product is CASSPLGSLDTQYF.

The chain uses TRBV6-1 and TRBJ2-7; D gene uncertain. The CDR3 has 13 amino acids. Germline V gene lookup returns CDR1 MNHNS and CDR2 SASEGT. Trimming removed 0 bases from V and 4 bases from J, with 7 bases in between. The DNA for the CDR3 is TGTGCCAGCAGTGAAGCGATGGGGTACGAGCAGTACTTC. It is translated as CASSEAMGYEQYF.

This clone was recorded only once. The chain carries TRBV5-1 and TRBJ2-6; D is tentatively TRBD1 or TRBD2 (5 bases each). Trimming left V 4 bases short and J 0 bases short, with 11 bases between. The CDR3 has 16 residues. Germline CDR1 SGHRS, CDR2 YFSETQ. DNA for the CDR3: TGCGCCAGCAGCCGGGGCAGCCCCTCTGGGGCCAACGTCCTGACTTTC. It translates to CASSRGSPSGANVLTF.

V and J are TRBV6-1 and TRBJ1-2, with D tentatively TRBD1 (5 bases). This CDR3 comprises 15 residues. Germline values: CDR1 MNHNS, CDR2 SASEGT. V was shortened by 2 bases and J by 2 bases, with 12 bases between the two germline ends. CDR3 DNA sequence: TGTGCCAGCAGTGAACCCCGTAGGGGCAACTATGGCTACACCTTC. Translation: CASSEPRRGNYGYTF.

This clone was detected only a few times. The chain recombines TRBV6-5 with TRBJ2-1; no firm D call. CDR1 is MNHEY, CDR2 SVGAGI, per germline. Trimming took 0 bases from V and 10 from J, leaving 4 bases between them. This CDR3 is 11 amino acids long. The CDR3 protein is CASSYSREQFF. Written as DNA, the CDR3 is TGTGCCAGCAGTTACTCGAGGGAGCAGTTCTTC.

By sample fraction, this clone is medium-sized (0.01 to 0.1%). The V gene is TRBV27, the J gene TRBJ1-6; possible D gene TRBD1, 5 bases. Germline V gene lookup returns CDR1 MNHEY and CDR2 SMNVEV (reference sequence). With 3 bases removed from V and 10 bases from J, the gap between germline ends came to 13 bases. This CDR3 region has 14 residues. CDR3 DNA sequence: TGTGCCAGCAGTTTGGGCAGGGTGGGATCACCCCTCCACTTT. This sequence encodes CASSLGRVGSPLHF.

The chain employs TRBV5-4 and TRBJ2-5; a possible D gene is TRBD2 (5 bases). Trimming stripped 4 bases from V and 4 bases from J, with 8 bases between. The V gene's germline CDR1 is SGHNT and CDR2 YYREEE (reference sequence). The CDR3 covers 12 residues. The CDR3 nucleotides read TGTGCCAGCAGCCCCGGAGGAGAGACCCAGTACTTC. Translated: CASSPGGETQYF.

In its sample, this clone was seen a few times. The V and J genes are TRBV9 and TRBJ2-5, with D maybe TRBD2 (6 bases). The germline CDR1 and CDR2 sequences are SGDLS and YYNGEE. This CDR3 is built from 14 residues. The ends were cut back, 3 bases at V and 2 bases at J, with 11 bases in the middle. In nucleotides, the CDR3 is TGTGCCAGCAGCGCGACTAGATGGCAAGAGACCCAGTACTTC. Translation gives CASSATRWQETQYF.

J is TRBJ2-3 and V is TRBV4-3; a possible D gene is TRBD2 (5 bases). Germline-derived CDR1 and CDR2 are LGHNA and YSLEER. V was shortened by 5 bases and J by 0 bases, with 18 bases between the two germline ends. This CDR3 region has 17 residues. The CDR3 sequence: CASSGRGLTSSTDTQYF. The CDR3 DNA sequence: TGCGCCAGCAGCGGTCGAGGGTTAACATCTAGCACAGATACGCAGTATTTT.

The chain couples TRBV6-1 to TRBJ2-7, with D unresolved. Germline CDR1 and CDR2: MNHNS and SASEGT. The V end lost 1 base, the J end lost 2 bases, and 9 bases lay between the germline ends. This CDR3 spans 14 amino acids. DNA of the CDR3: TGTGCCAGCAGTGAAGAATCAACTACCTACGAGCAGTACTTC. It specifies CASSEESTTYEQYF.

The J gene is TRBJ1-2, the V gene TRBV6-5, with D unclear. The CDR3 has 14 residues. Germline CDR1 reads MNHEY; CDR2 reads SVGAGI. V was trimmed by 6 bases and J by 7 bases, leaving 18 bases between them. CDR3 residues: CASRRTSDPLGYTF. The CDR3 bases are TGTGCCAGCAGGCGGACTTCAGATCCGCTTGGCTACACCTTC.

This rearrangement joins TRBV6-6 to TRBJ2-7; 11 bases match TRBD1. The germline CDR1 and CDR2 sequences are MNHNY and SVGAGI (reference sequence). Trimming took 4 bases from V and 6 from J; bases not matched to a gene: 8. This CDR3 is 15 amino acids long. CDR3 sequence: CASSSRDRGKVEQYF. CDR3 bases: TGTGCCAGCAGTTCACGGGACAGGGGGAAAGTCGAGCAGTACTTC.

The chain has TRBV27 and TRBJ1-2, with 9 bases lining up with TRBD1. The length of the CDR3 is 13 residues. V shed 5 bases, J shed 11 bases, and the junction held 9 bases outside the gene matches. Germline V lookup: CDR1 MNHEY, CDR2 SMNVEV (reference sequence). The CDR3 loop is CASSRRDRVEYTF. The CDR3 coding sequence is TGTGCCAGCAGTCGCCGGGACAGGGTTGAGTACACCTTC.